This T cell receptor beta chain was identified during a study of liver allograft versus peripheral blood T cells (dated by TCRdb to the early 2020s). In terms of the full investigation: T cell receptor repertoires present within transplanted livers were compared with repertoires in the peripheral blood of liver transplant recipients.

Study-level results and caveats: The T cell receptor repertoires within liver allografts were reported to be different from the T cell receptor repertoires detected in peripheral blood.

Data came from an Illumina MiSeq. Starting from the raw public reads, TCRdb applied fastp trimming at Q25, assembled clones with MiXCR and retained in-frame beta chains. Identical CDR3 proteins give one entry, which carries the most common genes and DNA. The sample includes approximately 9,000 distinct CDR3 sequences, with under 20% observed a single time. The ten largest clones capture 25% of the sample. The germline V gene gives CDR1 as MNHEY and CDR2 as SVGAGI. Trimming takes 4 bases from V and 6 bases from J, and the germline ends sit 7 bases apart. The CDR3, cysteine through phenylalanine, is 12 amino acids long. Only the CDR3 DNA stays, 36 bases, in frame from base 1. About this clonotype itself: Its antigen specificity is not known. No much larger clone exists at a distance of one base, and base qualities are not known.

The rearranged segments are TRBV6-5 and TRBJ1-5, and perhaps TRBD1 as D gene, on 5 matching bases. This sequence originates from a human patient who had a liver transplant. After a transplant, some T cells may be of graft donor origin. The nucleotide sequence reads TGTGCCAGCAGTTCCCAGGGTCAGCCCCAGCATTTT. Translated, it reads CASSSQGQPQHF.